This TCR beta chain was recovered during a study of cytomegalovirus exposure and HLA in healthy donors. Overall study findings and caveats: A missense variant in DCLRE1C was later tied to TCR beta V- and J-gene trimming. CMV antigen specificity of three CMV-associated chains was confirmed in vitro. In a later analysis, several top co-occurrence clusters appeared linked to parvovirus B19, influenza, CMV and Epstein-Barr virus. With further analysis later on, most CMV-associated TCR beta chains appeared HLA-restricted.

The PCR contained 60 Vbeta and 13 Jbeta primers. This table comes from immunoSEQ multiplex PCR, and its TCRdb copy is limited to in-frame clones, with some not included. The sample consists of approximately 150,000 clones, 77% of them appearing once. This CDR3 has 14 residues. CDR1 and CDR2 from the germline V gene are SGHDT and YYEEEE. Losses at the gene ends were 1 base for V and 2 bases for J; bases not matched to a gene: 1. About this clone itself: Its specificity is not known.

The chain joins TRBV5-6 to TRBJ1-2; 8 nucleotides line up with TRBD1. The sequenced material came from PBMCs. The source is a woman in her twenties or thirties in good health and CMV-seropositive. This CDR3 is CASSLYRGNYGYTF. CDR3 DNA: TGTGCCAGCAGCTTGTACAGGGGGAACTATGGCTACACCTTC.